Each of the 2 T cell receptor beta chains below was sequenced from the same sample in a study of spatial heterogeneity in lung cancer. Time point noted: sample taken at primary tumor resection. Whole RNA obtained from tumor, nontumor lung or frozen PBMC underwent sequencing without sorting. A single record per CDR3 protein comes from TCRdb applying MiXCR to the 5' RACE reads. The sample has tens of thousands of distinct CDR3 sequences; 7.5% are singletons. This specimen consisted of PBMCs, obtained at surgery. The receptors derive from a male donor with early-stage non-small cell lung cancer.

The chain has TRBV27 and TRBJ1-1; 7 bases are a match to TRBD1. The germline V gene has CDR1 MNHEY and CDR2 SMNVEV (reference sequence). CDR3 length equals 14 residues. J was trimmed by 6 bases and V by 5 bases; bases with no gene match: 9. The CDR3 here is CASSPWDSFAEAFF. CDR3 DNA sequence: TGTGCCAGCAGTCCGTGGGACAGTTTCGCTGAAGCTTTCTTT.

In its sample, this clonotype was seen many times. The J gene is TRBJ1-6, the V gene TRBV12-3 or TRBV12-4; 8 positions match TRBD1. CDR3 length: 14 residues. Trimming took 4 bases from V and 10 from J; bases not matched to a gene: 6. CDR3: CASSSSGGGSPLHF. CDR3 nucleotide sequence: TGTGCCAGCAGTTCATCAGGGGGCGGATCACCCCTCCACTTT.